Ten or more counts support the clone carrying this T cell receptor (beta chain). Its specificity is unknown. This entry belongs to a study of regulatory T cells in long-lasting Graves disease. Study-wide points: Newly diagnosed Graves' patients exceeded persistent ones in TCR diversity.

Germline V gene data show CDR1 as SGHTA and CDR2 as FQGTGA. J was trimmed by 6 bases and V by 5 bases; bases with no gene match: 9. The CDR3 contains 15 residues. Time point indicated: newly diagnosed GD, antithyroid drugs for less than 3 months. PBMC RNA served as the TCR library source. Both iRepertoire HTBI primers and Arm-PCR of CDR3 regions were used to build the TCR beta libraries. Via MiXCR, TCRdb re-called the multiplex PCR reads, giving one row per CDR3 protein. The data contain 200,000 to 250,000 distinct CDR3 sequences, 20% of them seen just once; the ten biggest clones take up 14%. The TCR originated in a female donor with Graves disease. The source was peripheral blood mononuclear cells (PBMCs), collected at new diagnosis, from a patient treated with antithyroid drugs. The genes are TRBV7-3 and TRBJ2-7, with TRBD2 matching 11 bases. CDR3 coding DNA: TGTGCCAGCAGCCCCGGGACTAGCGGTCCTGGCGAGCAGTACTTC. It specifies CASSPGTSGPGEQYF.